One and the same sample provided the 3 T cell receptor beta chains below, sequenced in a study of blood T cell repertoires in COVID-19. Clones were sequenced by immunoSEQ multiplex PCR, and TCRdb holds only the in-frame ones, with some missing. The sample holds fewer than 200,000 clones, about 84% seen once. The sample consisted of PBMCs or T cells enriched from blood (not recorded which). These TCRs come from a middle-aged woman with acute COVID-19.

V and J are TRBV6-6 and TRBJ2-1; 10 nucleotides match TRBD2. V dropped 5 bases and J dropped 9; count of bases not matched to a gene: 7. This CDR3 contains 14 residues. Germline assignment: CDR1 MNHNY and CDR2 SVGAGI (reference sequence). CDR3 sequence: CASSGLAVRGEQFF. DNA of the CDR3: TGTGCCAGCAGTGGACTAGCGGTCAGAGGTGAGCAGTTCTTC.

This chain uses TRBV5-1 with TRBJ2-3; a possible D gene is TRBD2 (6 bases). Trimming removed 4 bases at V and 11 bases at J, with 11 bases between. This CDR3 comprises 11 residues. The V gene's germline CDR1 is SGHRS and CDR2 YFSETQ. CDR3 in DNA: TGCGCCAGCAGCACACGGGACTTGCAGTATTTT. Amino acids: CASSTRDLQYF.

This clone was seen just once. The CDR3 DNA follows: TGTGCCAGCAGTTACTCGGTAACAGCCGGCAAGCAGTTCTTC. It codes for CASSYSVTAGKQFF. The chain couples TRBV6-5 to TRBJ2-1; D ambiguous. With 0 bases removed from V and 11 bases from J, the gap between germline ends came to 14 bases. This CDR3 spans 14 amino acids. Per the germline V gene, CDR1 is MNHEY and CDR2 is SVGAGI.